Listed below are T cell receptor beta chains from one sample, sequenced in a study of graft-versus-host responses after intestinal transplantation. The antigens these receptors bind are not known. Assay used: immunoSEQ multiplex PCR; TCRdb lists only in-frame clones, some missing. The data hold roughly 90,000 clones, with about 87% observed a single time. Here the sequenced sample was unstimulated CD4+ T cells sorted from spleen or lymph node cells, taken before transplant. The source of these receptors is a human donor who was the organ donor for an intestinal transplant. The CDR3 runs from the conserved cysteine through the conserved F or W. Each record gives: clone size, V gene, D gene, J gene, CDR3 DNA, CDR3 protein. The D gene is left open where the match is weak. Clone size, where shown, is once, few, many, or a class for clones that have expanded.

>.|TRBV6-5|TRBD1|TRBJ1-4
TGTGCCACCCGCCGGGACAGCGGTGAAAAACTGTTTTTT
CATRRDSGEKLFF
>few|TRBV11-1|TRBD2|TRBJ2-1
TGTGCCAGCAGCGGGACTAGCGGGAGCGTCTTAGGGTACAATGAGCAGTTCTTC
CASSGTSGSVLGYNEQFF
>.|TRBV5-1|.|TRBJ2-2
TGCGCCAGCAGCTTGAGCTGGGGCACGAACACCGGGGAGCTGTTTTTT
CASSLSWGTNTGELFF
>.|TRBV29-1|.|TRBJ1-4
TGCAGCGTTGGCCTAACAGGGACCCCTAATGAAAAACTGTTTTTT
CSVGLTGTPNEKLFF
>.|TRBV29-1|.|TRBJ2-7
TGCAGCGTAGCGACCTCCTACGAGCAGTACTTC
CSVATSYEQYF
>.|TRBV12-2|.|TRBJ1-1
TGTGCAAGTCACTTAGCGGGACTGCTGAACACTGAAGCTTTCTTT
CASHLAGLLNTEAFF
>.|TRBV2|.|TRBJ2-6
TGTGCCAGCAGTGAACAGGGCCCCAGCTCCGGGGCCAACGTCCTGACTTTC
CASSEQGPSSGANVLTF
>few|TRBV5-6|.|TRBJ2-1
TGTGCCAGCAGCAAATTAGCCGGTTTCTCCTACAATGAGCAGTTCTTC
CASSKLAGFSYNEQFF
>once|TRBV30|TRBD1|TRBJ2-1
TGTGCCTGGAGGGGGGGGACAGGGCCGAGCTCCTACAATGAGCAGTTCTTC
CAWRGGTGPSSYNEQFF
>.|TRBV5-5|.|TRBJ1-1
TGTGCCAGCAGCTCAGAGGACACTGAAGCTTTCTTT
CASSSEDTEAFF
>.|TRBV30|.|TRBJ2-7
TGTGCCTGGAGATTGACATTTGGCGAGCAGTACTTC
CAWRLTFGEQYF
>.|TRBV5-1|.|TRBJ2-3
TGCGCCAGCAGCTTGGGATTAGCGACTAGCACAGATACGCAGTATTTT
CASSLGLATSTDTQYF
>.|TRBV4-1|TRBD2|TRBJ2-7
TGCGCCAGCAGCCAAGAACCCGGGACTAGCTATCGCTACGACGGGCTGTACTTC
CASSQEPGTSYRYDGLYF
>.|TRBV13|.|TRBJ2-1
TGTGCCAGCAGCTTAGGGACAGCCGTTCCTTATCGGCCGTCCTACAATGAGCAGTTCTTC
CASSLGTAVPYRPSYNEQFF
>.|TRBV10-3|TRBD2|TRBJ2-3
TGTGCCATCAGCGAGCGACTAGCGGGAGGGCCTGAGGATACGCAGTATTTT
CAISERLAGGPEDTQYF
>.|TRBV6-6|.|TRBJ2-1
TGTGCCAGCAGTCTCCTCGGGACTTATTACAATGAGCAGTTCTTC
CASSLLGTYYNEQFF
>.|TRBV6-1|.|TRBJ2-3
TGTGCCAGCAGTGAAAGGCGGGTCGGCACAGATACGCAGTATTTT
CASSERRVGTDTQYF
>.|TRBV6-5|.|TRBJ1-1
TGTGCCAGCAGAAGAGGAACAGGGAACACTGAAGCTTTCTTT
CASRRGTGNTEAFF
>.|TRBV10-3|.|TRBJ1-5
TGTGCCATCAGTGAGTCGATTGGAAAGGGGAGGGAGCCCCAGCATTTT
CAISESIGKGREPQHF
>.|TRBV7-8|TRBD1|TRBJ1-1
TGTGCCAGCAGCTTAGCGCCACAGGGGCAGGGGACTGAAGCTTTCTTT
CASSLAPQGQGTEAFF
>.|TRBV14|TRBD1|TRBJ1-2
TGTGCCAGCAGCCAATCACAGGGGCCCGGCTACACCTTC
CASSQSQGPGYTF
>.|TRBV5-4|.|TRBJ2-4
TGTGCCAGCAGCAGGGGGGGTGAGGAAAACATTCAGTACTTC
CASSRGGEENIQYF
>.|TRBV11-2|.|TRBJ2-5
TGTGCCAGCAGCTGGGTGGGCCTAGAGACCCAGTACTTC
CASSWVGLETQYF
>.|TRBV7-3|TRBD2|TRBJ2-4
TGTGCCAGCAGCTTAACGCCTAGCGGGGGCTGGGGGGCCAAAAACATTCAGTACTTC
CASSLTPSGGWGAKNIQYF
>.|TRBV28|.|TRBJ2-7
TGTGCCAGCAGTTTGACCGGGACACATGGACCAGGGAACTGGCAGTACTTC
CASSLTGTHGPGNWQYF
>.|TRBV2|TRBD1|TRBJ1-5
TGTGCCAGCAGTGTTTTGTGGGACAGGGAGGATCAGCCCCAGCATTTT
CASSVLWDREDQPQHF
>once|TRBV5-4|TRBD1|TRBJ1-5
TGTGCCAGCAGCTCGGGGACAGGGCAATTCCAACCCCAGCATTTT
CASSSGTGQFQPQHF
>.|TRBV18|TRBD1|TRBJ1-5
TGTGCCAGCTCACTCGGACAGGGGAACGGTCAGCCCCAGCATTTT
CASSLGQGNGQPQHF
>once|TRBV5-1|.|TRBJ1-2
TGCGCCAGCAGTCAGAGCGGGAGAGAGTATGGCTACACCTTC
CASSQSGREYGYTF
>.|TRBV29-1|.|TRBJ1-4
TGCAGCGTTGACACAGGGCGGGAAAAACTGTTTTTT
CSVDTGREKLFF
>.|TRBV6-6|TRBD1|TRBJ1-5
TGTGCCAGCAGGTTACAGGGGAGCAATCAGCCCCAGCATTTT
CASRLQGSNQPQHF
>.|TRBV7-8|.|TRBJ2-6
TGTGCCAGCAGCGCCCCAGGGGTCCACCTCTTGTTCTCTGGGGCCAACGTCCTGACTTTC
CASSAPGVHLLFSGANVLTF
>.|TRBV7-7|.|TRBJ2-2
TGTGCTAGCAGTCTGTACACCGGGGAGCTGTTTTTT
CASSLYTGELFF
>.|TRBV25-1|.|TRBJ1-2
TGTGCCAGCAGTGGTCTCGGCAGGGGAGGGGATGGCTACACCTTC
CASSGLGRGGDGYTF
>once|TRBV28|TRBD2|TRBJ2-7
TGTGCCAGCAGTTTCCCCGGCACTAGCGGGAGGAGCGAGCAGTACTTC
CASSFPGTSGRSEQYF
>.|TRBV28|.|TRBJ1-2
TGTGCCAGCAGTTTGAACGGCTATGGCTACACCTTC
CASSLNGYGYTF
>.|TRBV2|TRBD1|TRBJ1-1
TGTGCCAGCAGTGCCCTAACAGGGGGCACTGAAGCTTTCTTT
CASSALTGGTEAFF
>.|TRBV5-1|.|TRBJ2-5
TGCGCCAGCAGCTTGGGAACTAGCCAAGAGACCCAGTACTTC
CASSLGTSQETQYF
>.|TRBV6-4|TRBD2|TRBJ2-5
TGTGCCAGCGGAATCCTAGCGGGGGGGCAAGAGACCCAGTACTTC
CASGILAGGQETQYF
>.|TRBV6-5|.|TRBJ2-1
TGTGCCAGCAGTTACTCCTCGGGGGGCGCGGACAATGAGCAGTTCTTC
CASSYSSGGADNEQFF